The sequence of this T cell receptor (beta chain) was determined in a study of radiotherapy plus CTLA-4 blockade in lung cancer. TCRdb's copy holds only in-frame clones and misses some; the assay was immunoSEQ multiplex PCR. Altogether about 85,000 clones are present, approximately 86% being singletons, with the ten largest covering approximately 2%. This clone appeared a single time. Its antigen remains unidentified. V lost 5 bases and J lost 7; bases outside the gene matches: 10. CDR3 length equals 16 residues. Germline assignment: CDR1 LNHDA and CDR2 SQIVND (reference sequence). Study-wide results and caveats: Radiotherapy plus ipilimumab was followed by expansion in blood of tumor-derived TCR clones.

V usage is TRBV19 and J usage is TRBJ2-2; TRBD1 aligns across 10 bases. This receptor was obtained from a human donor with non-small cell lung cancer who had a partial response to radiotherapy plus ipilimumab. Sequences were derived from peripheral blood, sampled from a patient treated with radiotherapy plus ipilimumab. DNA for the CDR3: TGTGCCAGTAGTCGACTGGGACAGGGGTACGGCGGGGAGCTGTTTTTT. Protein: CASSRLGQGYGGELFF.